This entry features one TCR beta chain sequence. Method: immunoSEQ multiplex PCR; TCRdb's copy keeps in-frame clones and lacks some. The repertoire holds about 84,000 clones, about 79% seen once, with roughly 12% in the top ten. These data originate in a study of control samples from healthy donors and cancer patients. V lost 0 bases to trimming and J lost 4 bases, with 12 bases between them. The germline V gene encodes CDR1 LNHNV and CDR2 YYDKDF (reference sequence). The CDR3 totals 15 residues. The V gene is TRBV15, the J gene TRBJ1-2, with D possibly being TRBD1 (5 bases). The receptor comes from a man aged 55 to 70 with head and neck cancer. Sample: PBMCs. CDR3 nucleotides: TGTGCCACCAGCAGAGATACGGGGGGAGTCTATGGCTACACCTTC. Its translation: CATSRDTGGVYGYTF.